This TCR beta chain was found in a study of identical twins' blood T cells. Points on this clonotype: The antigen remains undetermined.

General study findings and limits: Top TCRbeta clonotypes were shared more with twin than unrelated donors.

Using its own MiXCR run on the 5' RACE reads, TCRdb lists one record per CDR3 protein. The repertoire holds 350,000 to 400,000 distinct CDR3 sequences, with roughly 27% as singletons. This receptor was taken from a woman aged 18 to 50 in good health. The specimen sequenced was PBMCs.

CDR3: CASSPGTTNYGYTF. The DNA of the CDR3 is TGCGCCAGCAGCCCAGGGACAACTAACTATGGCTACACCTTC. V is TRBV4-1 and J is TRBJ1-2; TRBD1 might be the D (6 bases). V dropped 4 bases and J dropped 0 bases, with 9 bases sitting between them. Germline V gene sequence: CDR1 MGHRA, CDR2 YSYEKL. The CDR3 consists of 14 residues.